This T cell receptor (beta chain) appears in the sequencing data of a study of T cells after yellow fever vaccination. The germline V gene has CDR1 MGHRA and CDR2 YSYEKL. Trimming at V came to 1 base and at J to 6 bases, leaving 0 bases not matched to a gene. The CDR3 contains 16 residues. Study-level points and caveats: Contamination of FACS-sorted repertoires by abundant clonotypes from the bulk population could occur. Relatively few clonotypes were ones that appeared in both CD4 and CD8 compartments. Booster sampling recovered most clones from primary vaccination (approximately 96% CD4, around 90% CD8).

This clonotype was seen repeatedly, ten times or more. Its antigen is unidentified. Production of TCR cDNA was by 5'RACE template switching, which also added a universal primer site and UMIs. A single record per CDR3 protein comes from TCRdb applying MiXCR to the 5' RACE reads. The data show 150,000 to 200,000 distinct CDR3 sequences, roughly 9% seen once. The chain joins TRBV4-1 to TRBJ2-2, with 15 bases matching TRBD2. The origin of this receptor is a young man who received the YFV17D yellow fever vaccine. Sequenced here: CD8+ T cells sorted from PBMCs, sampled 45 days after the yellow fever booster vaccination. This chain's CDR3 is CASSQGTSGGAGELFF. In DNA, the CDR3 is TGCGCCAGCAGCCAAGGGACTAGCGGGGGGGCCGGGGAGCTGTTTTTT.